The 32 T cell receptor beta chains below were found in one sample sequenced in a study of blood T cell repertoires in COVID-19. TCRdb keeps only in-frame clones here, not all; method: immunoSEQ multiplex PCR. The sample lists under 150,000 clones, about 84% occurring once. The sequencing sample was made of peripheral blood. These receptors all stem from a man aged 50 or older with acute or convalescent COVID-19.

This clone was seen a single time. The rearrangement joins TRBV6-5 to TRBJ1-1, with 8 bases aligning to TRBD1. The CDR3 is 14 amino acids. Germline V gene sequence: CDR1 MNHEY, CDR2 SVGAGI. The trim removed 6 bases at V and 3 bases at J, leaving 6 bases unmatched. The DNA for the CDR3 is TGTGCCAGCAGCTTCAGGGGGCTCGACACTGAAGCTTTCTTT. Protein sequence: CASSFRGLDTEAFF.

This clone was counted a single time. J is TRBJ2-1 and V is TRBV9; D gene unclear. The CDR3 totals 15 residues. The V gene's germline CDR1 is SGDLS and CDR2 YYNGEE. V was cut by 0 bases and J by 2 bases, with 9 bases left in between. CDR3 region: CASSVDPTTYNEQFF. CDR3 in DNA: TGTGCCAGCAGCGTAGATCCCACAACCTACAATGAGCAGTTCTTC.

V and J are TRBV5-1 and TRBJ1-6; D not certain. Trimming stripped 2 bases from V and 10 bases from J, with 13 bases between. Germline-derived CDR1 and CDR2 are SGHRS and YFSETQ. The CDR3 contains 14 residues. CDR3 bases: TGCGCCAGCAGCTTTTCAACAGATTCCTCACCCCTCCACTTT. Amino acids: CASSFSTDSSPLHF. Complete variable domain (other parts from reference TRBV5-1 and TRBJ1-6): KAGVTQTPRYLIKTRGQQVTLSCSPISGHRSVSWYQQTPGQGLQFLFEYFSETQRNKGNFPGRFSGRQFSNSRSEMNVSTLELGDSALYLCASSFSTDSSPLHFGNGTRLTVT.

This clone was seen a single time. The V gene is TRBV6-5, the J gene TRBJ2-2, with 7 bases matching TRBD1. Germline trimming cut 6 bases from V and 6 bases from J; bases unmatched to any gene: 7. The CDR3 is 14 amino acids. From germline, CDR1 is MNHEY and CDR2 SVGAGI. The CDR3 region is CASRPEGAPGELFF. In DNA form, the CDR3 reads TGTGCCAGCAGGCCTGAGGGGGCCCCCGGGGAGCTGTTTTTT.

This clone has just a few counts. V gene TRBV4-2 combines with J gene TRBJ2-1, with 7 bases lining up with TRBD1. V was pared by 0 bases and J by 5 bases, with 4 bases of the junction left unmatched. In germline, CDR1 is LGHNA, CDR2 YNFKEQ. This CDR3 comprises 15 residues. This CDR3 reads CASSQEPGGNNEQFF. CDR3 DNA: TGTGCCAGCAGCCAAGAACCAGGGGGAAACAATGAGCAGTTCTTC.

This chain connects TRBV3-1 (or the pseudogene TRBV3-2) to TRBJ1-5; 7 bases line up with TRBD1. V was pared by 3 bases and J by 5 bases, with 4 bases of the junction left unmatched. The length of the CDR3 is 14 residues. CDR1 LGHDT and CDR2 YNNKEL come from the germline V gene (reference sequence). The CDR3 region is CASSHSGGHQPQHF. In nucleotides, the CDR3 is TGTGCCAGCAGCCACTCAGGGGGGCATCAGCCCCAGCATTTT.

The rearrangement uses TRBV29-1 and TRBJ2-2; 12 positions match TRBD1. Germline V gene lookup returns CDR1 SQVTM and CDR2 ANQGSEA. The CDR3 spans 14 residues. J was trimmed by 4 bases and V by 5 bases; bases with no gene match: 2. The CDR3 sequence is CSVPGQGATGELFF. CDR3 sequence (DNA): TGCAGCGTTCCGGGACAGGGGGCCACCGGGGAGCTGTTTTTT.

The J gene is TRBJ1-5, the V gene TRBV24-1; a possible D gene is TRBD1 (5 bases). Germline CDR1 and CDR2: KGHDR and SFDVKD. V was trimmed by 5 bases and J by 1 base, leaving 8 bases between them. The CDR3 runs to 14 residues. The CDR3 coding sequence is TGTGCCACCAGTGCCCCAGGGAGCAATCAGCCCCAGCATTTT. Its translation is CATSAPGSNQPQHF.

The gene calls are TRBV9 and TRBJ1-3; no clear D gene. The CDR3 runs 14 residues. CDR1 is SGDLS, CDR2 YYNGEE, per germline. Trimming took off 5 bases at V and 7 bases at J, with 16 bases between the two ends. The CDR3 protein is CASSDSGSGNTIYF. The CDR3 nucleotides are TGTGCCAGCAGTGATTCGGGGAGTGGGAACACCATATATTTT. Together with reference TRBV9 and TRBJ1-3, the CDR3 gives the full variable domain: DSGVTQTPKHLITATGQRVTLRCSPRSGDLSVYWYQQSLDQGLQFLIQYYNGEERAKGNILERFSAQQFPDLHSELNLSSLELGDSALYFCASSDSGSGNTIYFGEGSWLTVV.

This clone was counted a single time. The chain uses TRBV7-9 and TRBJ1-2, with 7 positions matching TRBD1. The germline V gene encodes CDR1 SEHNR and CDR2 FQNEAQ (reference sequence). This CDR3 region has 14 residues. V gave up 5 bases and J gave up 4 bases; unmatched junction bases: 7. The CDR3 region is CASSPGQNLYGYTF. CDR3 DNA: TGTGCCAGCAGCCCGGGACAGAACCTCTATGGCTACACCTTC.

The chain links TRBV14 to TRBJ2-5; D is perhaps TRBD1 (5 bases). Germline CDR1 and CDR2: SGHDN and FVKESK. V lost 3 bases and J 2 bases, leaving 10 bases between the germline ends. The CDR3 is made up of 14 amino acids. The CDR3 protein is CASSHWGSQETQYF. DNA of the CDR3: TGTGCCAGCAGCCATTGGGGCAGTCAAGAGACCCAGTACTTC.

The chain is built from TRBV19 and TRBJ2-5; 7 bases map to TRBD1. The CDR3 totals 16 residues. Germline V gives CDR1 LNHDA, CDR2 SQIVND (reference sequence). Trimming took 8 bases from V and 5 from J; bases not matched to a gene: 17. The CDR3 DNA follows: TGTGCCAGTTCTTCCCAAAGGGGGCAGTCTCGGGAGACCCAGTACTTC. Translated, it gives CASSSQRGQSRETQYF.

This clone was recorded a few times. The chain recombines TRBV27 with TRBJ2-4; 7 bases align to TRBD1. Looked up from germline, CDR1 is MNHEY and CDR2 is SMNVEV (reference sequence). This CDR3 comprises 15 residues. J was trimmed by 4 bases and V by 7 bases; bases with no gene match: 10. CDR3 DNA sequence: TGTGCCAGCACGGCCCCCCACAGGGGTAAAAACATTCAGTACTTC. It yields the protein CASTAPHRGKNIQYF.

J is TRBJ1-2 and V is TRBV18; no firm D call. The germline V gene encodes CDR1 KGHSH and CDR2 LQKENI. The CDR3 loop spans 16 amino acids. Trimming pared 2 bases from V and 1 base from J, leaving 14 bases between. The CDR3 loop is CASSPNPTRHNYGYTF. The CDR3 DNA is TGTGCCAGCTCACCAAATCCGACAAGGCATAACTATGGCTACACCTTC.

CDR3 nucleotide sequence: TGTGCCAGTACCGAGGGTAGGGAGAGCTCCTATAATTCACCCCTCCACTTT. Protein sequence: CASTEGRESSYNSPLHF. This chain joins TRBV19 and TRBJ1-6; no clear D gene. CDR3 length: 17 residues. CDR1 and CDR2 (germline): LNHDA, SQIVND (reference sequence). Trimming cost V 7 bases and J 0 bases, with 16 bases left between them.

The chain joins TRBV27 to TRBJ2-7; the match to TRBD1 covers 12 bases. CDR1 is MNHEY and CDR2 is SMNVEV in the germline V gene (reference sequence). The V segment lost 0 bases and the J segment 4 bases; nucleotides outside the gene matches: 4. The CDR3 length is 16 residues. CDR3 sequence (DNA): TGTGCCAGCAGTTTATCTTGGGACAGGGGGCGGTACGAGCAGTACTTC. Translating gives CASSLSWDRGRYEQYF.

The chain recombines TRBV5-5 with TRBJ1-5, with D possibly TRBD1 on 5 matching bases. The CDR3 sequence is 13 residues long. Germline V CDR1 and CDR2: SGHKS, YYEKEE (reference sequence). V lost 2 bases and J lost 5, with 8 bases in between. The CDR3 region has the DNA TGTGCCAGCAGCTTACAGGCTGATCAGCCCCAGCATTTT. This translates into CASSLQADQPQHF.

This clone was recorded a few times. The chain carries TRBV5-1 and TRBJ1-1, with D hard to call. The CDR3 totals 13 residues. Germline V gene sequence: CDR1 SGHRS, CDR2 YFSETQ. V lost 0 bases, J lost 8 bases, and 11 bases lay in between. The CDR3 DNA reads as TGCGCCAGCAGCTTGGAAGCGCGAACCGAAGCTTTCTTT. Translation: CASSLEARTEAFF.

This sequence joins TRBV6-5 and TRBJ2-1; D might be TRBD1 (6 bases). V was cut by 4 bases and J by 0 bases, with 7 bases left in between. Germline CDR1 reads MNHEY; CDR2 reads SVGAGI. CDR3 size: 14 residues. CDR3 nucleotide sequence: TGTGCCAGCAGTTGGGACAACTCCTACAATGAGCAGTTCTTC. Protein: CASSWDNSYNEQFF.

In this sample, this clone turned up a few times. The V and J genes are TRBV19 and TRBJ1-5; D ambiguous. The CDR3 runs 16 residues. The germline V and J ends were trimmed by 5 bases and 9 bases, with 23 bases remaining between them. Germline CDR1 and CDR2: LNHDA and SQIVND (reference sequence). CDR3: CASSLLVAAVARPQHF. CDR3 nucleotides: TGTGCCAGTAGTCTCTTGGTGGCGGCCGTGGCAAGGCCCCAGCATTTT.

The CDR3 here is CASSPRLAGGSYNEQFF. The CDR3, as DNA: TGCGCCAGCAGTCCCCGACTAGCGGGGGGGTCCTACAATGAGCAGTTCTTC. This chain links TRBV10-2 with TRBJ2-1; 14 bases line up with TRBD2. J gave up 1 base and V 5 bases, and 4 bases lay outside the gene matches. This CDR3 comprises 17 residues. Germline values: CDR1 WSHSY, CDR2 SAAADI.

The chain carries TRBV28 and TRBJ1-2; possibly TRBD1 for D (5 bases). CDR3 length equals 13 residues. Germline values: CDR1 MDHEN, CDR2 SYDVKM. V gave up 11 bases and J gave up 2 bases, with 15 bases separating them. CDR3 sequence: CAGGGQSNYGYTF. The CDR3, as DNA: TGTGCCGGGGGAGGGCAGTCAAACTATGGCTACACCTTC.

The chain employs TRBV9 and TRBJ2-2; tentative D call: TRBD2 (6 bases). The germline V gene encodes CDR1 SGDLS and CDR2 YYNGEE. This CDR3 spans 15 amino acids. V lost 3 bases and J 3 bases, leaving 12 bases between the germline ends. The CDR3 loop reads CASSAGGGYTGELFF. Here the CDR3 DNA reads TGTGCCAGCAGCGCAGGAGGAGGGTACACCGGGGAGCTGTTTTTT.

The V and J genes are TRBV5-4 and TRBJ1-1; 9 bases are shared with TRBD1. The CDR3 is 14 residues long. Germline V gene lookup returns CDR1 SGHNT and CDR2 YYREEE (reference sequence). Unmatched junction bases numbered 7, after V lost 0 bases and J lost 10 bases. The CDR3 spells CASSLAGTGIGAFF. CDR3 in DNA: TGTGCCAGCAGCTTGGCCGGGACAGGGATAGGAGCTTTCTTT.

The rearrangement uses TRBV7-3 and TRBJ1-6; D is unclear. In germline, CDR1 is SGHTA, CDR2 FQGTGA. The CDR3 has 15 amino acids. The germline V and J ends were trimmed by 3 bases and 5 bases, with 11 bases remaining between them. CDR3: CASSLGGNNNSPLHF. In DNA form, the CDR3 reads TGTGCCAGCAGCTTGGGCGGGAACAATAATTCACCCCTCCACTTT.

The V and J genes are TRBV5-1 and TRBJ2-4, with TRBD1 matching 9 bases. The length of the CDR3 is 16 residues. The V segment lost 3 bases and the J segment 3 bases; nucleotides outside the gene matches: 7. Per germline, CDR1 SGHRS and CDR2 YFSETQ. CDR3 DNA: TGCGCCAGCAGCTCCCCGGGACAGGGTGACAAAAACATTCAGTACTTC. Residues: CASSSPGQGDKNIQYF.

This chain uses TRBV6-5 with TRBJ1-2; 7 bases are a match to TRBD1. This CDR3 region has 15 residues. Losses at the gene ends were 7 bases for V and 7 bases for J; bases not matched to a gene: 15. CDR1 and CDR2 (germline): MNHEY, SVGAGI. The CDR3, as DNA: TGTGCCAGCAAACCCGGAGGGACAGTCGTACGTGGCTACACCTTC. The encoded protein is CASKPGGTVVRGYTF.

This clone was detected a few times. The V gene is TRBV15, the J gene TRBJ2-5, with D unclear. The CDR3 has 13 amino acids. V gave up 1 base and J gave up 5 bases, with 8 bases separating them. Germline V CDR1 and CDR2: LNHNV, YYDKDF (reference sequence). This CDR3 reads CATSRGGGETQYF. The CDR3 DNA reads as TGTGCCACCAGCAGAGGAGGTGGTGAGACCCAGTACTTC.

This chain links TRBV19 with TRBJ1-2, with TRBD1 matching 7 bases. Germline V gene data show CDR1 as LNHDA and CDR2 as SQIVND (reference sequence). V dropped 5 bases and J dropped 2; count of bases not matched to a gene: 8. This CDR3 has 15 residues. The CDR3 is CASSSGQRKNYGYTF. Written as DNA, the CDR3 is TGTGCCAGTAGTTCGGGACAGAGAAAAAACTATGGCTACACCTTC.

The chain joins TRBV15 to TRBJ1-1; 9 positions match TRBD1. The CDR3 length is 14 residues. Germline CDR1 reads LNHNV; CDR2 reads YYDKDF (reference sequence). Trimming took 6 bases from V and 4 from J; bases not matched to a gene: 6. The CDR3 region has the DNA TGTGCCACCAGGGGGACAGGGACGGGCACTGAAGCTTTCTTT. It is translated as CATRGTGTGTEAFF.

This chain links TRBV6-5 with TRBJ1-5; 8 nucleotides line up with TRBD1. Germline CDR1 and CDR2: MNHEY and SVGAGI. J gave up 1 base and V 7 bases, and 6 bases lay outside the gene matches. The CDR3 sequence is 15 residues long. The CDR3 loop reads CASNRDRLSNQPQHF. CDR3 sequence (DNA): TGTGCCAGCAACCGGGACAGGTTGAGCAATCAGCCCCAGCATTTT.

This sequence joins TRBV6-5 and TRBJ2-7; a possible D gene is TRBD2 (6 bases). This CDR3 region has 14 residues. The germline gives CDR1 MNHEY, CDR2 SVGAGI. The V gene lost 9 bases and the J gene lost 4 bases, with 19 bases spanning the gap. CDR3 DNA: TGTGCCAGTTCCCTGGACCGGCGGGATTACGAGCAGTACGTC. This translates into CASSLDRRDYEQYV.